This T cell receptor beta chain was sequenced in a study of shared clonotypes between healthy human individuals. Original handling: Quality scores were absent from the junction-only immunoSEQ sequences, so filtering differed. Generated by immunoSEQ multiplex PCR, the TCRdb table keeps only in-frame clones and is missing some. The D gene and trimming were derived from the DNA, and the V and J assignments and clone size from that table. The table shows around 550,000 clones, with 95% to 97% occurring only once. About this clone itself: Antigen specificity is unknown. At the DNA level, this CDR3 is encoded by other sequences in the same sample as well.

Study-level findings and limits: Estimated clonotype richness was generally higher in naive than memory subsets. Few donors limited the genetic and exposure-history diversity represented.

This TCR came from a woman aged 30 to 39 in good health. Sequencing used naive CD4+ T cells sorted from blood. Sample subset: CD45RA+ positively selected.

The CDR3 region has the DNA TGTGCCAGCAGAAGACAGGGGGCGAACTATGGCTACACCTTC. As protein: CASRRQGANYGYTF. This chain joins TRBV5-4 and TRBJ1-2; 10 bases align to TRBD1. CDR1 is SGHNT, CDR2 YYREEE, per germline (reference sequence). CDR3 length: 14 amino acids. V lost 5 bases to trimming and J lost 2 bases; unmatched junction nucleotides: 3.